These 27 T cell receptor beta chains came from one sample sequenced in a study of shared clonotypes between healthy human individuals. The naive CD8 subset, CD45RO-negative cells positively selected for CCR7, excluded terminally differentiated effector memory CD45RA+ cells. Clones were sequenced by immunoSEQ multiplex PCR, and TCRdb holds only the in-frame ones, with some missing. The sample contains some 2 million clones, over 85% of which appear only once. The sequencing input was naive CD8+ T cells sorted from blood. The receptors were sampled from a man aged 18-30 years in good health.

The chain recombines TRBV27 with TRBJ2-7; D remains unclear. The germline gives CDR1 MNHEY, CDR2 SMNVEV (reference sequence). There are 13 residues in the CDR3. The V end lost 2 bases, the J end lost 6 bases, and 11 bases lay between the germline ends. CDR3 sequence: CASSLSLDGEQYF. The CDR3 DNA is TGTGCCAGCAGTTTAAGTCTAGATGGCGAGCAGTACTTC.

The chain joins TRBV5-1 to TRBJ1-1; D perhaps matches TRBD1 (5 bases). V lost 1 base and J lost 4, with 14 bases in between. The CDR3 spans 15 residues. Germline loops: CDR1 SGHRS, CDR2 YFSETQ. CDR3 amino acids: CASSLSTGVSTEAFF. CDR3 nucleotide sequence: TGCGCCAGCAGCTTGTCAACAGGCGTTAGCACTGAAGCTTTCTTT.

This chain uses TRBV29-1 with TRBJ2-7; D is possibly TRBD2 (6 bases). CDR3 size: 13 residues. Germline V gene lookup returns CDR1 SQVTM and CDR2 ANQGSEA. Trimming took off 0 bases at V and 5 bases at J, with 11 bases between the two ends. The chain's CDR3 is CSVEDWGDHEQYF. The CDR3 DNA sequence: TGCAGCGTTGAAGATTGGGGGGATCACGAGCAGTACTTC.

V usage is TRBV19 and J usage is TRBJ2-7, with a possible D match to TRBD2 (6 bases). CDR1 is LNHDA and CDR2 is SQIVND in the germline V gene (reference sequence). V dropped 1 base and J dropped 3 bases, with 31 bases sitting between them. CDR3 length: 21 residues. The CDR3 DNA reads TGTGCCAGTAGTATAGGCATGAAGCGGGCGCAAAACCCCCAAAGAAACTACGAGCAGTACTTC. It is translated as CASSIGMKRAQNPQRNYEQYF.

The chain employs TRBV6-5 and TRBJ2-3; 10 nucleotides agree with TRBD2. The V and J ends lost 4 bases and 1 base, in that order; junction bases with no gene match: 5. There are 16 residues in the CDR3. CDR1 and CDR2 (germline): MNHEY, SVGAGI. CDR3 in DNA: TGTGCCAGCAGTTTCCAACTAGCGGGGCGCACAGATACGCAGTATTTT. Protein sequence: CASSFQLAGRTDTQYF.

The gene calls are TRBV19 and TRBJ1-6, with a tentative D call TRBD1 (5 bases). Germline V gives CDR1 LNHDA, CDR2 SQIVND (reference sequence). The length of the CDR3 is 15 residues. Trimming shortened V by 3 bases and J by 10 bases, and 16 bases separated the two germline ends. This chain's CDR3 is CASSIQHRGESPLHF. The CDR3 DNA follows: TGTGCCAGTAGTATTCAACACCGGGGGGAATCACCCCTCCACTTT.

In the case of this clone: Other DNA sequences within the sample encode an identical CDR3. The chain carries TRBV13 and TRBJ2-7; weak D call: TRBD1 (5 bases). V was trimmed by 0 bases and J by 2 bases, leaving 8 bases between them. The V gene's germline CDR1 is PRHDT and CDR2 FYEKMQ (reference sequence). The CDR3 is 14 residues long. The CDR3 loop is CASSLGDRAYEQYF. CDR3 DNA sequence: TGTGCCAGCAGCTTAGGTGACAGAGCCTACGAGCAGTACTTC.

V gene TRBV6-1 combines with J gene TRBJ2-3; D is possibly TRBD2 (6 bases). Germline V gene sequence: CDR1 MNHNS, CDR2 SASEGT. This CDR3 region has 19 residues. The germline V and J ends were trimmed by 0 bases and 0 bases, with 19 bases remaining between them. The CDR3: CASSEARRAVLTSTDTQYF. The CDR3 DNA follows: TGTGCCAGCAGTGAAGCGCGGAGGGCCGTCCTCACCAGCACAGATACGCAGTATTTT.

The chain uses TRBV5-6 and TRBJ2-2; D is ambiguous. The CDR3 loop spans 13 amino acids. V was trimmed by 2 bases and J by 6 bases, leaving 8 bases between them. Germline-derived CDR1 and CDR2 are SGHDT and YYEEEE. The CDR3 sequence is CASSFAVSGELFF. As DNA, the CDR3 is TGTGCCAGCAGCTTTGCGGTATCCGGGGAGCTGTTTTTT.

The CDR3 nucleotides read TGCAGCGTTGAAGATCGGGACAGGCCCGTTCAGTTCTTC. This sequence encodes CSVEDRDRPVQFF. This chain joins TRBV29-1 and TRBJ2-1, with 8 positions matching TRBD1. From germline, CDR1 is SQVTM and CDR2 ANQGSEA. The CDR3 spans 13 residues. The V gene end was trimmed by 0 bases and the J gene end by 13 bases; junction bases not matched to a gene: 8.

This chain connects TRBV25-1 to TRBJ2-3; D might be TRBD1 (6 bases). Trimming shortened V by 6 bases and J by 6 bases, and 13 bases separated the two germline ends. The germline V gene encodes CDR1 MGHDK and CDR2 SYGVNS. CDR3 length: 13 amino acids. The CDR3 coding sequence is TGTGCCAGCAGACAAACAGGGAAGGATACGCAGTATTTT. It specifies CASRQTGKDTQYF.

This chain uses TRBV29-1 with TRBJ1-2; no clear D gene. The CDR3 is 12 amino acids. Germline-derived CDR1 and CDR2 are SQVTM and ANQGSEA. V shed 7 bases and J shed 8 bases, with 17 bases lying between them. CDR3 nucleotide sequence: TGCAGCGGCGTCGAACAGACTGGAGGCTACACCTTC. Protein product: CSGVEQTGGYTF.

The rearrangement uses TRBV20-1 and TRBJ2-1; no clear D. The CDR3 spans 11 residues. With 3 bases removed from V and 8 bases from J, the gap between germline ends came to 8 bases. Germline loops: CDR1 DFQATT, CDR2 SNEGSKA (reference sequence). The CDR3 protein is CSASAIDEQFF. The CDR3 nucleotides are TGCAGTGCTAGTGCAATAGATGAGCAGTTCTTC.

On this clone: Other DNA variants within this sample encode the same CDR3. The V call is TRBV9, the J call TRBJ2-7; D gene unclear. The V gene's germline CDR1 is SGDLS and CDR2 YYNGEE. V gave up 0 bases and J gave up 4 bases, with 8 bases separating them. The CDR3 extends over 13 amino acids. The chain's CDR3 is CASSVADGYEQYF. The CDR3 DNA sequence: TGTGCCAGCAGCGTAGCTGACGGATACGAGCAGTACTTC.

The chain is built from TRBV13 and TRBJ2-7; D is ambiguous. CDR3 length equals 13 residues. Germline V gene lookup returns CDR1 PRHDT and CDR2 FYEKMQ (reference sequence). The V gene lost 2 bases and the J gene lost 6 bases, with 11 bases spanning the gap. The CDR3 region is CASSLNRAPEQYF. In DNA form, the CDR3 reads TGTGCCAGCAGCTTAAATAGGGCTCCCGAGCAGTACTTC.

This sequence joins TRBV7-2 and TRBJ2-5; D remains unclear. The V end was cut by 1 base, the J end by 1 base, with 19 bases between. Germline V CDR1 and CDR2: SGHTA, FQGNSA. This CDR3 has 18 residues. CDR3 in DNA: TGTGCCAGCAGCTTAGTAAAGACGCAGGCGAGGAGCCAAGAGACCCAGTACTTC. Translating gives CASSLVKTQARSQETQYF.

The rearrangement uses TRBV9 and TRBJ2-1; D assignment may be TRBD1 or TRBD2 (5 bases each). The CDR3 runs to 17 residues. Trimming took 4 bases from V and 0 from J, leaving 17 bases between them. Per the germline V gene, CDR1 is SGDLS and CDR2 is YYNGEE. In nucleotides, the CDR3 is TGTGCCAGCAGCCTCGACTGGGGGACGACCTCCTACAATGAGCAGTTCTTC. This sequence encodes CASSLDWGTTSYNEQFF. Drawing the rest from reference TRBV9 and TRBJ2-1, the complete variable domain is DSGVTQTPKHLITATGQRVTLRCSPRSGDLSVYWYQQSLDQGLQFLIQYYNGEERAKGNILERFSAQQFPDLHSELNLSSLELGDSALYFCASSLDWGTTSYNEQFFGPGTRLTVL.

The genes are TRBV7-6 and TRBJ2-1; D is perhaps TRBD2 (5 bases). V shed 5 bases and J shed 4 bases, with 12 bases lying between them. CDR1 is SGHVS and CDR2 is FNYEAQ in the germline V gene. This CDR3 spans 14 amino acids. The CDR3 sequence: CASSPRSGYNEQFF. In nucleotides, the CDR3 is TGTGCCAGCAGCCCTAGGAGCGGATACAATGAGCAGTTCTTC. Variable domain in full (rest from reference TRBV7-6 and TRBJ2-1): GAGVSQSPRYKVTKRGQDVALRCDPISGHVSLYWYRQALGQGPEFLTYFNYEAQQDKSGLPNDRFSAERPEGSISTLTIQRTEQRDSAMYRCASSPRSGYNEQFFGPGTRLTVL.

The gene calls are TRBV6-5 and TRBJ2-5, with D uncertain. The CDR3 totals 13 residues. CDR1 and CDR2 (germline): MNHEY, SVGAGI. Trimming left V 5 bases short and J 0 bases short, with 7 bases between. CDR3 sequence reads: CASSIGHQETQYF. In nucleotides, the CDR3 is TGTGCCAGCAGTATCGGACACCAAGAGACCCAGTACTTC.

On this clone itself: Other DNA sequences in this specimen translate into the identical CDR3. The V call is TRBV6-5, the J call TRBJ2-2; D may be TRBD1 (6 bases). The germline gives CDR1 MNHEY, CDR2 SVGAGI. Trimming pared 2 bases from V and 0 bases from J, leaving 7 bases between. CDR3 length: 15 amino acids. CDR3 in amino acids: CASSYGTPNTGELFF. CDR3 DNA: TGTGCCAGCAGTTACGGGACACCGAACACCGGGGAGCTGTTTTTT.

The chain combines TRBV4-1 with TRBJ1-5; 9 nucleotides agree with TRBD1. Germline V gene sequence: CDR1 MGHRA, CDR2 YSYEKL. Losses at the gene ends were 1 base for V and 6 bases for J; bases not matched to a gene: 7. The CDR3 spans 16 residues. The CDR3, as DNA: TGCGCCAGCAGCCAAGTCGGGACAGGGATCGGTCAGCCCCAGCATTTT. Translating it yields CASSQVGTGIGQPQHF.

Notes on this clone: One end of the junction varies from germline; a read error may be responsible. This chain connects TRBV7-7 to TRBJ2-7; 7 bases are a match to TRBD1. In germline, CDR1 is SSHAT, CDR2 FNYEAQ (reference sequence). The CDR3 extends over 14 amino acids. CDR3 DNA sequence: TGTGCTAGCAGCCAGGGGACAGTCTCCTACGAGCAGTACTTC. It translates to CASSQGTVSYEQYF.

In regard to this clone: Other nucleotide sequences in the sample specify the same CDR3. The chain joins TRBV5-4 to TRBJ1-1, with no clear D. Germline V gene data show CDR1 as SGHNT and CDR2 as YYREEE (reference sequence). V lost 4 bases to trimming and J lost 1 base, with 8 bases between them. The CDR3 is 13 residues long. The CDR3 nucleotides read TGTGCCAGCAGCCCGGACTCGAACACTGAAGCTTTCTTT. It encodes CASSPDSNTEAFF.

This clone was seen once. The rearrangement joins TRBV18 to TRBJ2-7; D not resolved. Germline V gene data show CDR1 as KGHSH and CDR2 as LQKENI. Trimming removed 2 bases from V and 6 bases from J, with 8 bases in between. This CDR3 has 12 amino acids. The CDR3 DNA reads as TGTGCCAGCTCACCATCAACCCTCGAGCAGTACTTC. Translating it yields CASSPSTLEQYF.

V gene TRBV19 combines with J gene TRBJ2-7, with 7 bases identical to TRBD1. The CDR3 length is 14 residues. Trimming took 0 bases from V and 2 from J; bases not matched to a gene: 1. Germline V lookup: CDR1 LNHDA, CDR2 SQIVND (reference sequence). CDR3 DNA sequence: TGTGCCAGTAGTATAGATACAGGGGCCTACGAGCAGTACTTC. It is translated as CASSIDTGAYEQYF.

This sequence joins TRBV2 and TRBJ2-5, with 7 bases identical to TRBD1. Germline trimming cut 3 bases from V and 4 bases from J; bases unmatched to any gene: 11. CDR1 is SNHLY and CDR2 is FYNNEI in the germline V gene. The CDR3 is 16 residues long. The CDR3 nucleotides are TGTGCCAGCAGTGAGATCCACGCAGGGGGTCTAGAGACCCAGTACTTC. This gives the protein CASSEIHAGGLETQYF.

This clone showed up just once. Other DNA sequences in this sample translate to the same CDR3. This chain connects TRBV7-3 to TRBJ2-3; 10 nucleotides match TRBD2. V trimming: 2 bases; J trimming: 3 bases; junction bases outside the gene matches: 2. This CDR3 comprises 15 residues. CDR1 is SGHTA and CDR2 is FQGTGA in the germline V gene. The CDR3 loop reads CASSLLAGATDTQYF. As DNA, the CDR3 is TGTGCCAGCAGCTTACTAGCGGGGGCTACAGATACGCAGTATTTT.